These 4 T cell receptor beta chains share one sample of origin, sequenced in a study of cytomegalovirus exposure and HLA in healthy donors. Use of 60 Vbeta and 13 Jbeta primers characterized the PCR. Sequenced by immunoSEQ multiplex PCR; TCRdb stores in-frame clones only, minus some. The data show 75,000 to 95,000 clones, around 78% seen once. The specimen was PBMCs. The source of these receptors is a male donor in good health and CMV-seropositive.

This clone has a single count. This chain connects TRBV5-5 to TRBJ2-7; tentatively, D is TRBD2 (7 bases). Looked up from germline, CDR1 is SGHKS and CDR2 is YYEKEE (reference sequence). The CDR3 loop spans 18 amino acids. Between the trimmed V and J ends, which lost 0 bases and 2 bases, there was a span of 21 bases. The CDR3 region is CASSLGRGLADRTYEQYF. The CDR3 DNA sequence: TGTGCCAGCAGCTTGGGGCGGGGTCTAGCGGACAGAACCTACGAGCAGTACTTC. Full variable domain (rest looked up from reference TRBV5-5 and TRBJ2-7): DAGVTQSPTHLIKTRGQQVTLRCSPISGHKSVSWYQQVLGQGPQFIFQYYEKEERGRGNFPDRFSARQFPNYSSELNVNALLLGDSALYLCASSLGRGLADRTYEQYFGPGTRLTVT.

The chain has TRBV6-1 and TRBJ1-2; D possibly corresponds to TRBD1 (6 bases). The CDR3 runs to 13 residues. With 6 bases removed from V and 4 bases from J, the gap between germline ends came to 12 bases. Per germline, CDR1 MNHNS and CDR2 SASEGT. Written as DNA, the CDR3 is TGTGCCAGCAGACAGGGACCGAGCTATGGCTACACCTTC. Its translation: CASRQGPSYGYTF.

This clone has only a few counts. This chain connects TRBV2 to TRBJ2-7; D not resolved. V was clipped by 7 bases and J by 7 bases, with 14 bases between them. The germline gives CDR1 SNHLY, CDR2 FYNNEI. The CDR3 spans 12 residues. In nucleotides, the CDR3 is TGTGCCAGCAAACCTGACTCGTGGGAGCAGTACTTC. Its protein product is CASKPDSWEQYF.

This clone was counted once. CDR3 residues: CASNMPGQGLRKAFF. CDR3 DNA sequence: TGTGCCAGCAACATGCCGGGACAGGGGCTCCGGAAAGCTTTCTTT. This rearrangement joins TRBV5-5 to TRBJ1-1; 10 positions agree with TRBD1. In germline, CDR1 is SGHKS, CDR2 YYEKEE (reference sequence). The length of the CDR3 is 15 residues. The V and J ends lost 6 bases and 9 bases, in that order; junction bases with no gene match: 14.